Listed below are T cell receptor beta chains from one sample, sequenced in a study of human T cells and chemical hapten exposure. TCRdb analysed the RACE reads with MiXCR anew, one entry per CDR3 protein. The sample records approximately 400,000 distinct CDR3 sequences, roughly 5.3% being singletons. Specimen: whole blood, collected in connection with sensitization to the hapten diphenylcyclopropenone (DPC). The source is a woman between 50 and 59 years old with alopecia areata. Some clones in this sample may be carry-over from other donors' samples. Both conserved end residues are part of each CDR3. The D gene is left open where the match is weak. Clone size is stated in some rows and not others, as once, few, many or a class when expanded.

>TRBJ1-2|-|many|TRBV12-3/TRBV12-4
TGTGCCAGCAGTCGCACAGGACCATACTATGGCTACACCTTC
CASSRTGPYYGYTF
>TRBJ2-2|-|-|TRBV6-6
TGTGCCAGCAGTTACTCGAATTCGGCGGGGCCAAACACCGGGGAGCTGTTTTTT
CASSYSNSAGPNTGELFF
>TRBJ1-5|-|few|TRBV7-9
TGTGCCAGCAGCTTACAGGGGAGTTATAGCAATCAGCCCCAGCATTTT
CASSLQGSYSNQPQHF
>TRBJ1-1|-|many|TRBV14
TGTGCCAGCAGCCAAGATCCCGGGGGGGTTGCTGAAGCTTTCTTT
CASSQDPGGVAEAFF
>TRBJ2-1|TRBD2|many|TRBV2
TGTGCCAGCATGGGTAGCGGGCTCAGCTCCTACAATGAGCAGTTCTTC
CASMGSGLSSYNEQFF
>TRBJ2-6|-|-|TRBV12-3/TRBV12-4
TGTGCCAGCAGCTTTGTTTTCTCTGGGGCCAACGTCCTGACTTTC
CASSFVFSGANVLTF
>TRBJ1-1|-|-|TRBV6-2/TRBV6-3
TGTGCCAGCAGTTACGGGGCTTTGGCTTTCTTT
CASSYGALAFF
>TRBJ1-5|-|many|TRBV10-3
TGTGCCATCAGTGAACAGGGCGGCAATCAGCCCCAGCATTTT
CAISEQGGNQPQHF
>TRBJ2-6|-|many|TRBV11-2
TGTGCCAGCAGCCCTTATCTCTCTGGGGCCAACGTCCTGACTTTC
CASSPYLSGANVLTF
>TRBJ2-3|-|few|TRBV29-1
TGCAGCGTTCACTCCAGGGTCGGGACAGATACGCAGTATTTT
CSVHSRVGTDTQYF
>TRBJ2-6|-|many|TRBV7-8
TGTGCCAGCAGCTTAGAGAGGATCCTTTCTGGGGCCAACGTCCTGACTTTC
CASSLERILSGANVLTF
>TRBJ2-6|-|few|TRBV6-6
TGTGCCAGCAGACAGACGGGTGGCTCTGGGGCCAACGTCCTGACTTTC
CASRQTGGSGANVLTF
>TRBJ1-1|-|-|TRBV20-1
TGCAGTGCTAGGGAAACTGAAGCTTTCTTT
CSARETEAFF
>TRBJ1-5|TRBD1|many|TRBV2
TGTGCCTGCACAGGGAGGGGGCAAGGTCAGCCCCAGCATTTT
CACTGRGQGQPQHF
>TRBJ2-3|TRBD2|-|TRBV2
TGTGCCAGCAGTGATGGGACTAGCGGGTTCGCAGATACGCAGTATTTT
CASSDGTSGFADTQYF
>TRBJ2-1|TRBD2|-|TRBV4-3
TGCGCCAGCAGCCAATGGACTAGCGGGAGTAGGGGCGGCGAGCAGTTCTTC
CASSQWTSGSRGGEQFF
>TRBJ2-3|-|few|TRBV10-3
TGTGCCTCGAACCCCGGGGGCAACCCAGATACGCAGTATTTT
CASNPGGNPDTQYF
>TRBJ1-4|-|-|TRBV15
TGTGCCACCAGCAGAGGTCGGCCTCTAAGAAGTGAAAAACTGTTTTTT
CATSRGRPLRSEKLFF
>TRBJ1-3|-|-|TRBV14
TGTGCCAGCAGCCAAGTCCGGGGACCTGGAAACACCATATATTTT
CASSQVRGPGNTIYF
>TRBJ1-3|TRBD1|-|TRBV7-8
TGTGCCAGCAGCTTAGTGGGACAGGACACCATATATTTT
CASSLVGQDTIYF
>TRBJ2-5|TRBD1|-|TRBV7-2
TGTGCCAGCAGCCCGTACCGCCGGGACAGGGGGCGTGAGACCCAGTACTTC
CASSPYRRDRGRETQYF
>TRBJ2-1|-|-|TRBV29-1
TGCAGCCTCAGGGGTAGCGGGCTTAAGAATGAGCAGTTCTTC
CSLRGSGLKNEQFF
>TRBJ2-3|-|many|TRBV7-2
TGTGCCAGCAGCTTTGGCGTTACTAGCACAGATACGCAGTATTTT
CASSFGVTSTDTQYF
>TRBJ2-6|TRBD2|few|TRBV12-3/TRBV12-4
TGTGCCAGCAGCAAGCTAGCGGGGGGCCTTGACTCTGGGGCCAACGTCCTGACTTTC
CASSKLAGGLDSGANVLTF
>TRBJ2-4|TRBD1|many|TRBV7-9
TGTGCCAGCACATGGGACAGGGGGATAGCCAAAAACATTCAGTACTTC
CASTWDRGIAKNIQYF
>TRBJ1-2|-|many|TRBV4-1
TGCGCCAGCAGCCAAGGACAGGCTAACTATGGCTACACCTTC
CASSQGQANYGYTF
>TRBJ2-3|-|many|TRBV6-1
TGTGCCAGCGTACAGGGATCGGCAGATACGCAGTATTTT
CASVQGSADTQYF
>TRBJ1-1|-|few|TRBV7-9
TGTGCCAGCAGCTCCCAAGTGCCGACTGAAGCTTTCTTT
CASSSQVPTEAFF
>TRBJ2-2|-|many|TRBV7-8
TGTGCCAGCAGCATGGGGGGATCCGCTACCGGGGAGCTGTTTTTT
CASSMGGSATGELFF
>TRBJ2-7|TRBD1|many|TRBV5-1
TGCGCCAGCAGCTACGGACAGGGCGCGGGGCAGTACTTC
CASSYGQGAGQYF